These 10 T cell receptor beta chains share one sample of origin, sequenced in a study of T cell responses to AZD1222 COVID-19 vaccine. Data came from immunoSEQ multiplex PCR; TCRdb stores just in-frame clones and leaves some out. The sample lists approximately 44,000 clones, 60% to 85% seen once, with less than 5% in the top ten. The input for sequencing was peripheral blood, taken on day 0 of AZD1222 vaccination. The receptors stem from an adult in good health.

This chain joins TRBV28 and TRBJ2-7; weak D call: TRBD1 (6 bases). CDR1 is MDHEN, CDR2 SYDVKM, per germline. The CDR3 sequence is 14 residues long. V lost 5 bases to trimming and J lost 2 bases, with 13 bases between them. The CDR3 DNA reads TGTGCCAGCAGTCCTTTGGACAGAACCTACGAGCAGTACTTC. It is translated as CASSPLDRTYEQYF.

V usage is TRBV2 and J usage is TRBJ2-2; 10 bases agree with TRBD1. This CDR3 region has 14 residues. The V and J ends lost 4 bases and 7 bases, in that order; junction bases with no gene match: 3. Germline V CDR1 and CDR2: SNHLY, FYNNEI. CDR3 loop: CASSGTGGIGELFF. The CDR3 nucleotides are TGTGCCAGCAGTGGGACAGGGGGAATCGGGGAGCTGTTTTTT.

This CDR3 reads CASSPGQGNGYTF. CDR3 in DNA: TGTGCCAGCTCCCCCGGACAGGGAAATGGCTACACCTTC. V and J are TRBV18 and TRBJ1-2, with 8 bases lining up with TRBD1. The CDR3 is 13 residues long. The trim removed 6 bases at V and 6 bases at J, leaving 6 bases unmatched. Germline loops: CDR1 KGHSH, CDR2 LQKENI.

This chain uses TRBV6-1 with TRBJ2-5; D is possibly TRBD1 (6 bases). This CDR3 is 14 amino acids long. V was clipped by 3 bases and J by 4 bases, with 12 bases between them. Per germline, CDR1 MNHNS and CDR2 SASEGT. CDR3 sequence reads: CASSEQDRGETQYF. The CDR3 region has the DNA TGTGCCAGCAGTGAGCAGGACAGAGGAGAGACCCAGTACTTC.

This clone is deemed medium-sized (0.01 to 0.1%). This chain connects TRBV9 to TRBJ2-5, with D uncertain. CDR1 and CDR2 (germline): SGDLS, YYNGEE. The CDR3 consists of 13 residues. V shed 0 bases and J shed 5 bases, with 8 bases lying between them. Here the CDR3 reads CASSVGHLETQYF. DNA for the CDR3: TGTGCCAGCAGCGTAGGGCATCTCGAGACCCAGTACTTC.

The J gene is TRBJ2-7, the V gene TRBV10-3; the match to TRBD1 covers 7 bases. The trim removed 5 bases at V and 4 bases at J, leaving 5 bases unmatched. CDR3 length equals 13 residues. Germline V gives CDR1 ENHRY, CDR2 SYGVKD. The CDR3 is CAISTGTEYEQYF. The DNA for the CDR3 is TGTGCCATCAGTACCGGGACAGAATACGAGCAGTACTTC.

The gene calls are TRBV4-3 and TRBJ2-7; 11 nucleotides match TRBD2. This CDR3 spans 17 amino acids. Trimming at V came to 0 bases and at J to 1 base, leaving 5 bases not matched to a gene. Germline CDR1 reads LGHNA; CDR2 reads YSLEER. The CDR3 here is CASSQDLGLAVSYEQYF. In nucleotides, the CDR3 is TGCGCCAGCAGCCAAGATCTGGGACTAGCGGTTTCCTACGAGCAGTACTTC.

CDR3 coding DNA: TGTGCCAGCGGGAACATAAGGGAGACCCAGTACTTC. Translating it yields CASGNIRETQYF. The chain employs TRBV28 and TRBJ2-5; D uncertain. The CDR3 extends over 12 amino acids. Germline V gives CDR1 MDHEN, CDR2 SYDVKM. Trimming left V 8 bases short and J 5 bases short, with 12 bases between.

The chain joins TRBV6-6 to TRBJ2-2; no definite D call. This CDR3 contains 13 residues. CDR1 is MNHNY and CDR2 is SVGAGI in the germline V gene (reference sequence). Trimming stripped 5 bases from V and 5 bases from J, with 9 bases between. As DNA, the CDR3 is TGTGCCAGCAGTCCCGGCCAAACCGGGGAGCTGTTTTTT. It codes for CASSPGQTGELFF.

V and J are TRBV30 and TRBJ1-4, with D possibly matching TRBD1 (5 bases). CDR1 is GTSNPN and CDR2 is SVGIG in the germline V gene (reference sequence). The V and J ends lost 6 bases and 8 bases respectively, with 16 bases between them. The CDR3 has 13 residues. The DNA for the CDR3 is TGTGCCTGCAGACGATACCGGGGCGAAAAACTGTTTTTT. Its translation is CACRRYRGEKLFF.